Listed below are T cell receptor beta chains from one sample, sequenced in a study of blood T cell repertoires in COVID-19. Measured with immunoSEQ multiplex PCR; TCRdb has only the in-frame clones, and not every one. There are about 250,000 clones in the sample; nearly 90% occur only once, and approximately 3.3% lies in the top ten. The sequenced sample was peripheral blood. These receptors originate from a man younger than 35 with active or convalescent COVID-19. Each CDR3 is given with its conserved first and last residue. A D gene is named only where the DNA matches it firmly. Rows may omit the clone size; those that give it use once, few, many or a size class.

abundance: NA
j_gene: TRBJ2-7
d_gene: TRBD2
v_gene: TRBV7-6
CDR3aa: CASSFTSENEQYF
CDR3nt: TGTGCCAGCAGCTTCACTAGCGAGAACGAGCAGTACTTC

abundance: NA
j_gene: TRBJ1-2
d_gene: NA
v_gene: TRBV12-3/TRBV12-4
CDR3aa: CASSWGQKYGYTF
CDR3nt: TGTGCCAGCAGCTGGGGGCAGAAGTATGGCTACACCTTC

abundance: once
j_gene: TRBJ1-1
d_gene: NA
v_gene: TRBV7-2
CDR3aa: CASSGDRLNTEAFF
CDR3nt: TGTGCCAGCAGCGGAGACAGATTGAACACTGAAGCTTTCTTT

abundance: NA
j_gene: TRBJ1-3
d_gene: TRBD1
v_gene: TRBV7-9
CDR3aa: CASSPGQGNTIYF
CDR3nt: TGTGCCAGCAGCCCGGGACAGGGAAACACCATATATTTT

abundance: NA
j_gene: TRBJ2-3
d_gene: TRBD1
v_gene: TRBV19
CDR3aa: CASSMTGHTDTQYF
CDR3nt: TGTGCCAGTAGTATGACAGGGCACACAGATACGCAGTATTTT

abundance: few
j_gene: TRBJ1-2
d_gene: TRBD1
v_gene: TRBV29-1
CDR3aa: CSGRDRTYGYTF
CDR3nt: TGCAGCGGCCGGGACAGGACCTATGGCTACACCTTC

abundance: NA
j_gene: TRBJ1-4
d_gene: NA
v_gene: TRBV3-1/TRBV3-2
CDR3aa: CASSQGRPARVGEKLFF
CDR3nt: TGTGCCAGCAGCCAAGGACGTCCGGCCAGGGTGGGAGAAAAACTGTTTTTT

abundance: NA
j_gene: TRBJ2-4
d_gene: NA
v_gene: TRBV7-2
CDR3aa: CASSQGPGGNIQYF
CDR3nt: TGTGCCAGCAGCCAAGGGCCTGGGGGCAACATTCAGTACTTC

abundance: NA
j_gene: TRBJ1-5
d_gene: NA
v_gene: TRBV30
CDR3aa: CAWSVGGYSNQPQHF
CDR3nt: TGTGCCTGGAGTGTAGGAGGGTATAGCAATCAGCCCCAGCATTTT

abundance: NA
j_gene: TRBJ2-7
d_gene: NA
v_gene: TRBV19
CDR3aa: CASSIGGQSYEQYF
CDR3nt: TGTGCCAGTAGTATAGGAGGACAGTCCTACGAGCAGTACTTC

abundance: NA
j_gene: TRBJ1-1
d_gene: TRBD1
v_gene: TRBV6-6
CDR3aa: CASSKTGGEVNTEAFF
CDR3nt: TGTGCCAGCAGTAAGACAGGGGGCGAGGTGAACACTGAAGCTTTCTTT

abundance: NA
j_gene: TRBJ2-3
d_gene: TRBD2
v_gene: TRBV4-1
CDR3aa: CASSQDCRGLAGELCRGTQYF
CDR3nt: TGCGCCAGCAGCCAAGATTGTCGCGGACTAGCGGGGGAGCTCTGCAGGGGTACGCAGTATTTT

abundance: NA
j_gene: TRBJ1-5
d_gene: NA
v_gene: TRBV19
CDR3aa: CASSMEGAGAESNQPQHF
CDR3nt: TGTGCCAGTAGTATGGAAGGGGCAGGGGCAGAAAGCAATCAGCCCCAGCATTTT

abundance: few
j_gene: TRBJ1-1
d_gene: NA
v_gene: TRBV4-3
CDR3aa: CASSQDLGLEAFF
CDR3nt: TGCGCCAGCAGCCAAGACCTGGGCCTTGAAGCTTTCTTT

abundance: NA
j_gene: TRBJ1-1
d_gene: NA
v_gene: TRBV19
CDR3aa: CASSIDQWGGTEAFF
CDR3nt: TGTGCCAGTAGTATAGATCAGTGGGGGGGCACTGAAGCTTTCTTT

abundance: few
j_gene: TRBJ2-1
d_gene: NA
v_gene: TRBV28
CDR3aa: CASSFGGDGIYSEQFF
CDR3nt: TGTGCCAGCAGTTTTGGAGGGGACGGCATCTATAGTGAGCAGTTCTTC